These 27 T cell receptor beta chains originate from one sample sequenced in a study of radiotherapy plus CTLA-4 blockade in lung cancer. Some clones are missing from TCRdb's copy, which holds only in-frame ones; the method was immunoSEQ multiplex PCR. The sample lists 28,000 or so clones, about 72% occurring once. Sequencing used peripheral blood, obtained from a patient treated with radiotherapy plus ipilimumab. The receptors here all came from a human donor with non-small cell lung cancer who had stable disease on radiotherapy plus ipilimumab.

This clone was recorded a few times. The gene calls are TRBV6-5 and TRBJ1-2, with D tentatively TRBD1 (6 bases). Trimming took off 5 bases at V and 3 bases at J, with 16 bases between the two ends. The CDR3 contains 15 residues. The germline V gene has CDR1 MNHEY and CDR2 SVGAGI. CDR3 amino acids: CASSPNGGRDYGYTF. The CDR3 DNA reads as TGTGCCAGCAGTCCTAATGGGGGCAGGGACTATGGCTACACCTTC.

This clone was detected once. J is TRBJ1-1 and V is TRBV18, with D perhaps matching TRBD1 (5 bases). V was cut by 3 bases and J by 5 bases, with 16 bases left in between. The CDR3 totals 15 residues. CDR1 and CDR2 from the germline V gene are KGHSH and LQKENI. CDR3 bases: TGTGCCAGCTCACCCCAACCGGGACTCAAAACTGAAGCTTTCTTT. Encoded protein: CASSPQPGLKTEAFF.

This clone was seen a handful of times. The chain has TRBV11-2 and TRBJ1-4; 8 positions match TRBD1. Germline V gene lookup returns CDR1 SGHAT and CDR2 FQNNGV. The CDR3 extends over 13 amino acids. The V and J ends lost 6 bases and 3 bases, in that order; junction bases with no gene match: 0. The CDR3 loop reads CASRTGANEKLFF. In nucleotides, the CDR3 is TGTGCCAGCAGGACAGGGGCTAATGAAAAACTGTTTTTT.

This clone was counted between two and nine times. J is TRBJ1-5 and V is TRBV19, with TRBD1 as a possible D gene (6 bases). Per the germline V gene, CDR1 is LNHDA and CDR2 is SQIVND (reference sequence). Trimming stripped 5 bases from V and 3 bases from J, with 11 bases between. The CDR3 has 14 amino acids. The CDR3 coding sequence is TGTGCCAGTAGTTCGACAGGTCCCAATCAGCCCCAGCATTTT. Translation gives CASSSTGPNQPQHF.

J is TRBJ2-2 and V is TRBV7-2; D gene uncertain. The V end was cut by 5 bases, the J end by 3 bases, with 13 bases between. The CDR3 extends over 15 amino acids. Germline CDR1 and CDR2: SGHTA and FQGNSA. The CDR3 protein is CASSPSREYTGELFF. The CDR3 nucleotides read TGTGCCAGCAGCCCCTCGAGAGAGTACACCGGGGAGCTGTTTTTT.

This clone appeared a single time. This chain links TRBV5-6 with TRBJ1-5; TRBD1 matches at 8 bases. This CDR3 region has 15 residues. J was trimmed by 6 bases and V by 1 base; bases with no gene match: 6. Germline V CDR1 and CDR2: SGHDT, YYEEEE. The CDR3 loop reads CASSLLGQGGQPQHF. The DNA for the CDR3 is TGTGCCAGCAGCTTGCTCGGACAGGGCGGTCAGCCCCAGCATTTT. Full variable domain (missing parts from reference TRBV5-6 and TRBJ1-5): DAGVTQSPTHLIKTRGQQVTLRCSPKSGHDTVSWYQQALGQGPQFIFQYYEEEERQRGNFPDRFSGHQFPNYSSELNVNALLLGDSALYLCASSLLGQGGQPQHFGDGTRLSIL.

The CDR3 bases are TGTGCCAGCAGCGGACATCTTAGCAATCAGCCCCAGCATTTT. This translates into CASSGHLSNQPQHF. The chain links TRBV6-1 to TRBJ1-5, with D perhaps matching TRBD1 (5 bases). This CDR3 contains 14 residues. Trimming cost V 6 bases and J 0 bases, with 9 bases left between them. CDR1 MNHNS and CDR2 SASEGT come from the germline V gene.

The J gene is TRBJ1-2, the V gene TRBV2; D is uncertain. The V and J ends lost 5 bases and 7 bases respectively, with 8 bases between them. In germline, CDR1 is SNHLY, CDR2 FYNNEI. The CDR3 is made up of 11 amino acids. CDR3 loop: CASSPDGGYTF. As DNA, the CDR3 is TGTGCCAGCAGTCCGGACGGTGGCTACACCTTC.

V usage is TRBV10-1 and J usage is TRBJ2-2; 7 nucleotides line up with TRBD1. J lost 7 bases, V lost 6 bases, and 11 bases had no gene match. Germline assignment: CDR1 WNHNN and CDR2 SYGVQD (reference sequence). This CDR3 region has 15 residues. CDR3 sequence: CASSLDRRPHGELFF. The CDR3 DNA reads as TGCGCCAGCAGCCTGGACAGGCGTCCCCACGGGGAGCTGTTTTTT.

The chain has TRBV6-5 and TRBJ1-2; D is ambiguous. This CDR3 region has 14 residues. Germline V CDR1 and CDR2: MNHEY, SVGAGI. Deletions cut 6 bases from V and 4 bases from J, with 15 bases between. CDR3 nucleotides: TGTGCCAGCAGCAAAAGGGAACGTAGCTATGGCTACACCTTC. Its translation is CASSKRERSYGYTF.

The chain uses TRBV7-9 and TRBJ2-7; possibly TRBD2 for D (7 bases). Trimming shortened V by 0 bases and J by 7 bases, and 13 bases separated the two germline ends. CDR1 and CDR2 from the germline V gene are SEHNR and FQNEAQ (reference sequence). The CDR3 sequence is 14 residues long. The CDR3 nucleotides read TGTGCCAGCAGCTTAGCGGGGGGGGCCCGTGAGCAGTACGTC. It is translated as CASSLAGGAREQYV.

This clone has just a few counts. This rearrangement joins TRBV6-5 to TRBJ1-5, with D unclear. This CDR3 region has 13 residues. Germline V gene sequence: CDR1 MNHEY, CDR2 SVGAGI. Trimming left V 6 bases short and J 1 base short, with 7 bases between. CDR3 residues: CASRGGSNQPQHF. CDR3 coding DNA: TGTGCCAGCAGGGGTGGGAGCAATCAGCCCCAGCATTTT.

This rearrangement joins TRBV14 to TRBJ2-2; D not resolved. The germline V gene encodes CDR1 SGHDN and CDR2 FVKESK. The V and J ends lost 1 base and 5 bases respectively, with 8 bases between them. CDR3 length: 14 residues. The CDR3 nucleotides are TGTGCCAGCAGCCAAGCTCTCGTAACCGGGGAGCTGTTTTTT. Translated: CASSQALVTGELFF.

This chain links TRBV6-1 with TRBJ1-1; D is unclear. This CDR3 spans 14 amino acids. V gave up 4 bases and J gave up 3 bases, with 12 bases separating them. Germline CDR1 reads MNHNS; CDR2 reads SASEGT. In nucleotides, the CDR3 is TGTGCCAGCAGTGGGGAAACAGTTTACACTGAAGCTTTCTTT. It codes for CASSGETVYTEAFF.

This clone was picked up one time. The V call is TRBV6-6, the J call TRBJ2-7, with D perhaps matching TRBD2 (5 bases). Trimming shortened V by 0 bases and J by 10 bases, and 16 bases separated the two germline ends. CDR3 length equals 14 residues. Germline CDR1 reads MNHNY; CDR2 reads SVGAGI (reference sequence). CDR3 amino acids: CASSYSIGYGEQYF. The CDR3 nucleotides read TGTGCCAGCAGTTACTCGATCGGGTACGGGGAACAGTACTTC.

The CDR3 loop is CSASQEGPQHF. In DNA, the CDR3 is TGCAGTGCCTCCCAGGAGGGACCCCAGCATTTT. The chain links TRBV20-1 to TRBJ1-5; D is unresolved. V lost 6 bases and J lost 10, with 13 bases in between. The germline V gene has CDR1 DFQATT and CDR2 SNEGSKA (reference sequence). This CDR3 contains 11 residues.

This clone occurred once. This rearrangement joins TRBV11-2 to TRBJ2-4; D is possibly TRBD2 (6 bases). This CDR3 region has 16 residues. Germline CDR1 reads SGHAT; CDR2 reads FQNNGV. The V end was cut by 1 base, the J end by 1 base, with 11 bases between. CDR3 DNA: TGTGCCAGCAGCTTAGGTGGCAGCGGGGCCAAAAACATTCAGTACTTC. Translation: CASSLGGSGAKNIQYF.

The chain couples TRBV5-1 to TRBJ2-6; D not certain. Between the trimmed V and J ends, which lost 4 bases and 4 bases, there was a span of 12 bases. Per the germline V gene, CDR1 is SGHRS and CDR2 is YFSETQ. The CDR3 totals 15 residues. CDR3 residues: CASSDTLPGANVLTF. CDR3 coding DNA: TGCGCCAGCAGCGATACCTTACCCGGGGCCAACGTCCTGACTTTC.

This rearrangement joins TRBV6-1 to TRBJ2-3; D ambiguous. Deletions cut 7 bases from V and 3 bases from J, with 5 bases between. Germline V CDR1 and CDR2: MNHNS, SASEGT. The CDR3 sequence is 11 residues long. The DNA of the CDR3 is TGTGCCAGCACAAGGACAGATACGCAGTATTTT. Its protein is CASTRTDTQYF.

V and J are TRBV5-1 and TRBJ1-5; TRBD1 aligns across 8 bases. V lost 3 bases, J lost 4 bases, and 6 bases stayed unmatched. The CDR3 contains 15 residues. Germline lookup yields CDR1 SGHRS and CDR2 YFSETQ. CDR3 protein: CASSYSGGGNQPQHF. The CDR3 nucleotides read TGCGCCAGCAGCTACTCAGGGGGCGGGAATCAGCCCCAGCATTTT.

The chain uses TRBV6-1 and TRBJ1-5; 7 positions agree with TRBD1. CDR3 length equals 13 residues. Germline loops: CDR1 MNHNS, CDR2 SASEGT. Trimming removed 6 bases from V and 6 bases from J; junction bases left unmatched: 5. The DNA of the CDR3 is TGTGCCAGCAGCTCTGACAGGGCTCAGCCCCAGCATTTT. Its translation is CASSSDRAQPQHF.

The gene calls are TRBV15 and TRBJ2-5, with 8 nucleotides matching TRBD1. The V gene's germline CDR1 is LNHNV and CDR2 YYDKDF (reference sequence). With V trimmed by 3 bases and J by 5 bases, 8 bases remained unmatched. CDR3 size: 15 residues. CDR3 in amino acids: CATSSPGQGRETQYF. The CDR3 DNA follows: TGTGCCACCAGCAGTCCCGGACAGGGTCGCGAGACCCAGTACTTC.

V and J are TRBV5-1 and TRBJ1-6; a weak D match, TRBD1 (5 bases). Trimming removed 0 bases at V and 4 bases at J, with 8 bases between. This CDR3 has 15 amino acids. Germline loops: CDR1 SGHRS, CDR2 YFSETQ. The chain's CDR3 is CASSLEGTYNSPLHF. In DNA form, the CDR3 reads TGCGCCAGCAGCTTGGAAGGGACTTATAATTCACCCCTCCACTTT.

Notes on this clone: Other DNA sequences in the same sample also yield this CDR3. The J gene is TRBJ2-3, the V gene TRBV13; the D gene is possibly TRBD2 (6 bases). The V end was cut by 3 bases, the J end by 7 bases, with 14 bases between. In germline, CDR1 is PRHDT, CDR2 FYEKMQ (reference sequence). The CDR3 is made up of 14 amino acids. As DNA, the CDR3 is TGTGCCAGCAGCTTGGTCGGAGGGGCGAATACGCAGTATTTT. Amino acids: CASSLVGGANTQYF. Complete variable domain (other parts from reference TRBV13 and TRBJ2-3): AAGVIQSPRHLIKEKRETATLKCYPIPRHDTVYWYQQGPGQDPQFLISFYEKMQSDKGSIPDRFSAQQFSDYHSELNMSSLELGDSALYFCASSLVGGANTQYFGPGTRLTVL.

The gene calls are TRBV6-6 and TRBJ2-7; 8 bases match TRBD1. Unmatched junction bases numbered 9, after V lost 2 bases and J lost 6 bases. This CDR3 contains 15 residues. From germline, CDR1 is MNHNY and CDR2 SVGAGI (reference sequence). Here the CDR3 DNA reads TGTGCCAGCAGTTACGCTCCCGGACAGGGAGGCGAGCAGTACTTC. Protein product: CASSYAPGQGGEQYF.

V gene TRBV6-1 combines with J gene TRBJ2-3; D is possibly TRBD1 (6 bases). Deletions cut 4 bases from V and 5 bases from J, with 13 bases between. This CDR3 spans 14 amino acids. Germline V CDR1 and CDR2: MNHNS, SASEGT. As DNA, the CDR3 is TGTGCCAGCAGTGTGGGGGCAACGGGAGATACGCAGTATTTT. Its translation: CASSVGATGDTQYF.

The rearrangement links TRBV5-4 to TRBJ1-2; 9 positions match TRBD1. The CDR3 loop spans 16 amino acids. Germline V gene data show CDR1 as SGHNT and CDR2 as YYREEE (reference sequence). V was clipped by 5 bases and J by 1 base; unmatched bases: 9. The CDR3, as DNA: TGTGCCAGCAGTCCGGGACAGGGTAACCTTAACTATGGCTACACCTTC. Translated: CASSPGQGNLNYGYTF.